The 15 T cell receptor beta chains reported below all come from one sample, sequenced in a study of blood T cells in healthy people across ages. Using a J-beta primer mix together with a sample-barcoded 5' primer, a second PCR was run for roughly 6 to 11 cycles. TCRdb redid the calling of the 5' RACE reads with MiXCR, one entry per CDR3 protein. Of approximately 1.5 million distinct CDR3 sequences listed, roughly 43% are singletons. Material: blood. The receptors were gathered from a young woman in good health.

This clonotype was seen a few times. V is TRBV5-1 and J is TRBJ1-1; D gene uncertain. Germline V gives CDR1 SGHRS, CDR2 YFSETQ. V shed 2 bases and J shed 3 bases, with 8 bases lying between them. This CDR3 has 13 residues. The CDR3 loop is CASSFTMDTEAFF. CDR3 in DNA: TGCGCCAGCAGCTTTACGATGGACACTGAAGCTTTCTTT.

The J gene is TRBJ2-5, the V gene TRBV5-1; D remains unclear. CDR1 and CDR2 (germline): SGHRS, YFSETQ. Trimming left V 3 bases short and J 0 bases short, with 6 bases between. This CDR3 contains 13 residues. CDR3 residues: CASSWPDQETQYF. CDR3 nucleotide sequence: TGCGCCAGCAGCTGGCCGGACCAAGAGACCCAGTACTTC.

This clonotype was detected only once. This chain joins TRBV20-1 and TRBJ2-4; a possible D gene is TRBD2 (5 bases). This CDR3 has 15 amino acids. Germline loops: CDR1 DFQATT, CDR2 SNEGSKA (reference sequence). Trimming pared 6 bases from V and 3 bases from J, leaving 18 bases between. This chain's CDR3 is CSATRHERGKNIQYF. The CDR3 DNA reads TGCAGTGCAACCCGACACGAACGGGGCAAAAACATTCAGTACTTC.

V and J are TRBV20-1 and TRBJ1-1; D gene unclear. The V gene's germline CDR1 is DFQATT and CDR2 SNEGSKA (reference sequence). The CDR3 covers 13 residues. Trimming removed 2 bases from V and 4 bases from J, with 11 bases in between. This chain's CDR3 is CSARTVGGTEAFF. CDR3 nucleotides: TGCAGTGCTAGAACGGTGGGCGGCACTGAAGCTTTCTTT.

This clonotype has only one observation. This chain joins TRBV29-1 and TRBJ2-6; D unresolved. Looked up from germline, CDR1 is SQVTM and CDR2 is ANQGSEA. The CDR3 is made up of 13 amino acids. Trimming pared 7 bases from V and 2 bases from J, leaving 9 bases between. The chain's CDR3 is CSGGVAGANVLTF. In DNA, the CDR3 is TGCAGCGGTGGGGTGGCTGGGGCCAACGTCCTGACTTTC.

The V and J genes are TRBV29-1 and TRBJ2-5; 11 bases fit TRBD2. V lost 4 bases and J lost 5; bases outside the gene matches: 3. Germline V gene data show CDR1 as SQVTM and CDR2 as ANQGSEA. The CDR3 has 13 amino acids. The CDR3 coding sequence is TGCAGCGTTGGACTAGCGGGGTTGGAGACCCAGTACTTC. Protein sequence: CSVGLAGLETQYF.

The V call is TRBV6-2 or TRBV6-3, the J call TRBJ1-2; D gene uncertain. CDR3 size: 12 residues. CDR1 and CDR2 from the germline V gene are MNHEY and SVGEGT. Trimming took 3 bases from V and 7 from J, leaving 9 bases between them. For the CDR3, the DNA is TGTGCCAGCAGTTATTCGGGCTTTGGCTACACCTTC. This encodes CASSYSGFGYTF.

V gene TRBV2 combines with J gene TRBJ2-1; 9 nucleotides align to TRBD1. The J segment lost 9 bases and the V segment lost 7 bases, leaving 10 bases of the junction unmatched. Per germline, CDR1 SNHLY and CDR2 FYNNEI. This CDR3 region has 14 residues. The CDR3 reads CASKQGAVPSEQFF. CDR3 bases: TGTGCCAGCAAACAGGGGGCAGTCCCCAGTGAGCAGTTCTTC.

This clonotype was counted only a few times. The V call is TRBV6-5, the J call TRBJ2-3; D is ambiguous. V shed 6 bases and J shed 0 bases, with 10 bases lying between them. CDR1 is MNHEY and CDR2 is SVGAGI in the germline V gene. CDR3 size: 14 residues. The CDR3 region has the DNA TGTGCCAGCAGGTATCCGGACAGCACAGATACGCAGTATTTT. Translation: CASRYPDSTDTQYF.

This clonotype was counted between two and nine times. The V call is TRBV25-1, the J call TRBJ1-2; D ambiguous. Trimming stripped 4 bases from V and 3 bases from J, with 18 bases between. The CDR3 is made up of 16 amino acids. Germline V lookup: CDR1 MGHDK, CDR2 SYGVNS. CDR3 sequence (DNA): TGTGCCAGCAGTGTTGTAGGAGCGGGCCATCACTATGGCTACACCTTC. Translating it yields CASSVVGAGHHYGYTF.

This clonotype was seen a handful of times. The genes are TRBV11-2 and TRBJ2-1; D perhaps matches TRBD2 (5 bases). The CDR3 covers 15 residues. Trimming took 1 base from V and 8 from J, leaving 15 bases between them. Germline V gene lookup returns CDR1 SGHAT and CDR2 FQNNGV. CDR3 in amino acids: CASSLVHSSPHEQFF. The CDR3 DNA reads as TGTGCCAGCAGCTTAGTTCACTCTAGCCCCCATGAGCAGTTCTTC.

This clonotype appeared a few times. The DNA for the CDR3 is TGTGCCAGCAGACGGGACAGAGGGATATACAATGAGCAGTTCTTC. Translating it yields CASRRDRGIYNEQFF. This sequence joins TRBV27 and TRBJ2-1, with 7 bases fitting TRBD1. CDR1 is MNHEY, CDR2 SMNVEV, per germline (reference sequence). The J segment lost 4 bases and the V segment lost 6 bases, leaving 9 bases of the junction unmatched. The CDR3 has 15 residues.

The chain couples TRBV7-2 to TRBJ2-7, with TRBD1 identical over 8 bases. Looked up from germline, CDR1 is SGHTA and CDR2 is FQGNSA. The CDR3 covers 13 residues. V shed 5 bases and J 3 bases; nucleotides not matched to a gene: 3. The DNA of the CDR3 is TGTGCCAGCAGCAAGGACAGGGACTACGAGCAGTACTTC. Translation: CASSKDRDYEQYF. The entire variable domain, with the rest obtained from reference TRBV7-2 and TRBJ2-7, is as follows: GAGVSQSPSNKVTEKGKDVELRCDPISGHTALYWYRQSLGQGLEFLIYFQGNSAPDKSGLPSDRFSAERTGGSVSTLTIQRTQQEDSAVYLCASSKDRDYEQYFGPGTRLTVT.

This clonotype was observed a handful of times. The V call is TRBV5-1, the J call TRBJ2-7; D is ambiguous. Looked up from germline, CDR1 is SGHRS and CDR2 is YFSETQ. This CDR3 contains 13 residues. The germline V and J ends were trimmed by 7 bases and 2 bases, with 13 bases remaining between them. CDR3 in amino acids: CASSGRDTYEQYF. In nucleotides, the CDR3 is TGCGCCAGCTCTGGAAGGGATACCTACGAGCAGTACTTC.

The table lists this clonotype with a few counts. The chain employs TRBV6-2 or TRBV6-3 and TRBJ2-5, with D possibly matching TRBD1 (6 bases). This CDR3 spans 17 amino acids. CDR1 MNHEY and CDR2 SVGEGT come from the germline V gene. V was pared by 2 bases and J by 0 bases, with 16 bases between. Here the CDR3 DNA reads TGTGCCAGCAGTTACCCAGGGGTAGCGAGGTACCAAGAGACCCAGTACTTC. It is translated as CASSYPGVARYQETQYF.